The 7 T cell receptor beta chains listed next were all sequenced from one sample in a study of early T cells in non-severe SARS-CoV-2 infection. TCRdb re-derived calls from the 5' RACE reads in MiXCR, one entry per CDR3 protein. The sample gives 25,000 to 35,000 distinct CDR3 sequences, around 5.3% of which show up once; roughly 2.5% is in the top ten. Material for sequencing was whole blood. All receptors come from an adult who was a healthcare worker with PCR-confirmed SARS-CoV-2 infection or an uninfected control (not recorded which).

This clonotype appeared many times. The chain uses TRBV20-1 and TRBJ1-4; no firm D call. Trimming left V 1 base short and J 0 bases short, with 3 bases between. This CDR3 is 13 amino acids long. CDR1 and CDR2 (germline): DFQATT, SNEGSKA (reference sequence). The CDR3 nucleotides are TGCAGTGCTAGAGGCGCAACTAATGAAAAACTGTTTTTT. Translating it yields CSARGATNEKLFF.

This clonotype has at least ten counts. The junction differs from germline at one of its ends, possibly a read error. V is TRBV20-1 and J is TRBJ2-7; perhaps D is TRBD1 or TRBD2 (5 bases each). CDR1 and CDR2 from the germline V gene are DFQATT and SNEGSKA (reference sequence). The CDR3 length is 12 residues. CDR3 nucleotides: TGCAGTGCCGTCTCGCCGGGACCCCGCTTCCCGTTC. Translation: CSAVSPGPRFPF.

This clonotype was detected many times. The chain joins TRBV5-6 to TRBJ2-1; 9 nucleotides agree with TRBD2. The germline gives CDR1 SGHDT, CDR2 YYEEEE. This CDR3 is built from 18 residues. The junction had 16 bases not matched to a gene; V was cut back by 4 bases and J by 5 bases. CDR3 coding DNA: TGTGCCAGCAGCCCCCAGGTGGGGACTAGCCGAGGGAACAATGAGCAGTTCTTC. This gives the protein CASSPQVGTSRGNNEQFF.

This clonotype was detected ten times or more. The V call is TRBV27, the J call TRBJ2-7, with no clear D. V shed 6 bases and J shed 1 base, with 10 bases lying between them. The CDR3 runs to 13 residues. CDR1 is MNHEY, CDR2 SMNVEV, per germline (reference sequence). The CDR3 region is CASSLSRSYEQYF. The CDR3 coding sequence is TGTGCCAGCAGCCTCTCCAGGTCCTACGAGCAGTACTTC.

This clonotype was observed many times. This chain joins TRBV4-1 and TRBJ1-1; D uncertain. Germline V gene sequence: CDR1 MGHRA, CDR2 YSYEKL. With 0 bases removed from V and 6 bases from J, the gap between germline ends came to 17 bases. CDR3 length equals 16 residues. CDR3 loop: CASSQDGSFRDPEAFF. The CDR3 region has the DNA TGCGCCAGCAGCCAAGATGGGTCGTTTAGGGATCCTGAAGCTTTCTTT.

This clonotype was detected ten times or more. V is TRBV7-9 and J is TRBJ2-5, with D possibly being TRBD1 (6 bases). Trimming took off 10 bases at V and 0 bases at J, with 12 bases between the two ends. The CDR3 spans 13 residues. Germline assignment: CDR1 SEHNR and CDR2 FQNEAQ (reference sequence). The CDR3 reads CATLDRNQETQYF. CDR3 sequence (DNA): TGTGCCACCTTGGACAGAAACCAAGAGACCCAGTACTTC.

V gene TRBV11-2 combines with J gene TRBJ2-2; TRBD1 matches at 7 bases. The CDR3 is 15 residues long. J was trimmed by 3 bases and V by 3 bases; bases with no gene match: 4. Per the germline V gene, CDR1 is SGHAT and CDR2 is FQNNGV. The CDR3 sequence is CASSLGDRDTGELFF. The CDR3 region has the DNA TGTGCCAGCAGCTTGGGGGACAGAGACACCGGGGAGCTGTTTTTT.